This TCR beta chain was recovered during a study of Graves' ophthalmopathy and Graves' hyperthyroidism. This clonotype was detected only a few times. Trimming cost V 4 bases and J 0 bases, with 24 bases left between them. The CDR3 is 19 amino acids. Amplified TCR beta CDR3 regions were obtained using RNA transcripts as template. The first-round RT-PCR employed HTBI primers together with the Qiagen OneStep RT-PCR kit. A multiplex PCR was then performed as the second round. TCRdb re-derived calls from the multiplex PCR reads in MiXCR, one entry per CDR3 protein. The sample shows 740,000 or so distinct CDR3 sequences, around 40% of them seen only once.

The chain carries TRBV12-3 or TRBV12-4 and TRBJ2-5; D tentatively reads TRBD1 or TRBD2 (7 bases each). Sequenced: peripheral blood. The source of this sequence is an adult man with Graves' ophthalmopathy. DNA of the CDR3: TGTGCCAGCAGTTACAGCACAGGGGTTAGCGGGCAGTACCAAGAGACCCAGTACTTC. Protein sequence: CASSYSTGVSGQYQETQYF.